The sequence of this T cell receptor beta chain was determined in a study of CD8 T cells in Susac syndrome. V was clipped by 0 bases and J by 4 bases; unmatched bases: 11. This CDR3 region has 17 residues. Germline V gives CDR1 SGDLS, CDR2 YYNGEE. cDNA came from about 0.51 to 1 ug RNA primed by random hexamers. An immunoSEQ multiplex PCR amplified TCR beta CDR3 over 54 Vbeta and 13 Jbeta. From the immunoSEQ multiplex PCR reads, TCRdb called clonotypes with MiXCR, one entry per CDR3 protein. The repertoire has about 280,000 distinct CDR3 sequences, 85% of them found once; the top ten carry around 0.11%.

Sequenced material: CD8+ T cells from PBMCs. This sequence joins TRBV9 and TRBJ2-7, with 9 positions matching TRBD1. The receptor was derived from a human donor with multiple sclerosis. CDR3 sequence: CASSVGTGTGYGYEQYF. The CDR3, as DNA: TGTGCCAGCAGCGTAGGTACCGGGACAGGGTACGGTTACGAGCAGTACTTC.